This TCR beta chain emerged from a study of shared clonotypes between healthy human individuals. As for the study in general: Ranging from 18 to 49 in age, donors were a couple of women and a few men.

Evenly divided among several immunoSEQ plates was the genomic DNA of each subset. With ten immunoSEQ deep assay plates, unsorted PBMC DNA underwent sequencing. Data came from immunoSEQ multiplex PCR; TCRdb stores just in-frame clones and leaves some out. The table lists some 500,000 clones, 60% to 80% of them singletons. In unsorted samples, genomic DNA was obtained using 75 million to 90 million PBMCs. V gave up 3 bases and J gave up 4 bases, with 6 bases separating them. The CDR3 runs 13 residues. Germline CDR1 is MNHEY and CDR2 is SMNVEV (reference sequence). As for this clone: Given a far larger clone just one base away, this is likely a sequencing read error.

The sequenced sample consisted of PBMCs. V usage is TRBV27 and J usage is TRBJ2-2; D unclear. This clonotype was sampled from a woman aged 40 to 50 in good health. Some clones in this sample may be carry-over from other donors' samples. Here the CDR3 DNA reads TGTGCCAGCAGTTTCGCCAGCACCGGGGAGCTGTTTTTT. It codes for CASSFASTGELFF.